The clone carrying this T cell receptor (beta chain) has only a few counts. Its target is not known. The source of the sample is a study of human T cells and chemical hapten exposure. Study results and caveats: TCRs at high frequency, those above 1 in 1000, did not change with DPC sensitization.

Via MiXCR, TCRdb re-called the RACE reads, giving one row per CDR3 protein. The sample contains 100,000 to 150,000 distinct CDR3 sequences, around 8.2% of which appear only once. Time point noted: healthy volunteer bleed at 2 weeks. The starting material, unfractionated whole blood, was used for total RNA extraction. There are 20 residues in the CDR3. Germline V gene sequence: CDR1 MGHRA, CDR2 YSYEKL. V was clipped by 0 bases and J by 1 base, with 24 bases between them. The TCR comes from a male donor in good health. Some clones in this sample may be carry-over from other donors' samples. The sample comprised whole blood. V gene TRBV4-1 combines with J gene TRBJ1-1; D gene ambiguous. CDR3 sequence (DNA): TGCGCCAGCAGCCAAGAGGTAATATCCCAGATTTTAGCCCGGAACACTGAAGCTTTCTTT. This sequence encodes CASSQEVISQILARNTEAFF.